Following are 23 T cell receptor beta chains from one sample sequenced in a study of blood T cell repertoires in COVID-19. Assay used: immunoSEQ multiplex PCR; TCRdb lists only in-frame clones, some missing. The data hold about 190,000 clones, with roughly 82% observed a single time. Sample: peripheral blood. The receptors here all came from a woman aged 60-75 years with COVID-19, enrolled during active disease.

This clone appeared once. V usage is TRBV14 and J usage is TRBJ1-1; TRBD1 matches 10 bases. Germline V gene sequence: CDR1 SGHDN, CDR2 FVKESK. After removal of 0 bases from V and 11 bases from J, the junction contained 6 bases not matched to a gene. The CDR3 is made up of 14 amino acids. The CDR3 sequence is CASSQDGPGQGAFF. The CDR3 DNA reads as TGTGCCAGCAGCCAAGACGGTCCGGGACAGGGGGCTTTCTTT.

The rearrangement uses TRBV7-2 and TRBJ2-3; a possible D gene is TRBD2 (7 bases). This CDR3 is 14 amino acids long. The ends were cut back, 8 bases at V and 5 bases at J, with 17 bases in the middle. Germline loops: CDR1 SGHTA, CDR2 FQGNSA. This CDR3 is CASGGGGPVDTQYF. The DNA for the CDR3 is TGTGCCAGCGGAGGGGGAGGGCCGGTAGATACGCAGTATTTT.

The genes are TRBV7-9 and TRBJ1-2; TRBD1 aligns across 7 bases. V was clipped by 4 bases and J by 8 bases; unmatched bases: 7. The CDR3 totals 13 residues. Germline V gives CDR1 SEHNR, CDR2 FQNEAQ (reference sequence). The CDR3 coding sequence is TGTGCCAGCAGCTACGACAGGGTTTCCGGCTACACCTTC. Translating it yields CASSYDRVSGYTF.

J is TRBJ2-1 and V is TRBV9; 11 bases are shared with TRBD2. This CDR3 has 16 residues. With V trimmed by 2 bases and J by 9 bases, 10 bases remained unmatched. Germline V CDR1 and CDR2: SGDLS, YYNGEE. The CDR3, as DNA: TGTGCCAGCAGCGTGACACTAGCGGGGGACTCTTCTGAGCAGTTCTTC. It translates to CASSVTLAGDSSEQFF.

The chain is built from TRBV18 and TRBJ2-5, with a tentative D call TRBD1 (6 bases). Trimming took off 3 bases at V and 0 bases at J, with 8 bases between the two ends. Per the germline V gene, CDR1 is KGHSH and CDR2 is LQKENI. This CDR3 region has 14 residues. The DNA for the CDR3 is TGTGCCAGCTCACCGAGGGGGAACCAAGAGACCCAGTACTTC. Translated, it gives CASSPRGNQETQYF.

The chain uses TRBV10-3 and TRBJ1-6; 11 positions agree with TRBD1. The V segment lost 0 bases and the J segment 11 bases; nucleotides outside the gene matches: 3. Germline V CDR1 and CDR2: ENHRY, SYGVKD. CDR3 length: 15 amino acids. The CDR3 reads CAISESGTGGTPLHF. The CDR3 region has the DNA TGTGCCATCAGTGAGTCCGGGACAGGGGGTACACCCCTCCACTTT.

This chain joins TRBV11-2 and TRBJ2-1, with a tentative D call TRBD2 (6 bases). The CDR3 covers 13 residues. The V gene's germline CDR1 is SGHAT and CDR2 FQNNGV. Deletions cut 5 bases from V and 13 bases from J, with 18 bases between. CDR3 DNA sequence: TGTGCCAGCAGCCAGACTAGTACCCCCCCCCAGTTCTTC. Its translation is CASSQTSTPPQFF. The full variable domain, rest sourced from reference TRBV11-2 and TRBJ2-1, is EAGVAQSPRYKIIEKRQSVAFWCNPISGHATLYWYQQILGQGPKLLIQFQNNGVVDDSQLPKDRFSAERLKGVDSTLKIQPAKLEDSAVYLCASSQTSTPPQFFGPGTRLTVL.

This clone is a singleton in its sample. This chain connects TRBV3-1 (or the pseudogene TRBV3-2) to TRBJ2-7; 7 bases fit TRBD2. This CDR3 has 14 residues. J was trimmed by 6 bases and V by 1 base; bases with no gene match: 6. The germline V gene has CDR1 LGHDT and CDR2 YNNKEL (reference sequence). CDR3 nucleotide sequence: TGTGCCAGCAGCCAAGGAGGGAGGGCGGCCGAGCAGTACTTC. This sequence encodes CASSQGGRAAEQYF.

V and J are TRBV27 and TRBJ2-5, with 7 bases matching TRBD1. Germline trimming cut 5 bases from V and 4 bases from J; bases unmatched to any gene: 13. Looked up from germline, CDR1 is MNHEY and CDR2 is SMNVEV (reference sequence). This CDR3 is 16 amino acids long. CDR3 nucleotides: TGTGCCAGCAGTAAGTCGACAGGGTTCGGGGCAGAGACCCAGTACTTC. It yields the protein CASSKSTGFGAETQYF.

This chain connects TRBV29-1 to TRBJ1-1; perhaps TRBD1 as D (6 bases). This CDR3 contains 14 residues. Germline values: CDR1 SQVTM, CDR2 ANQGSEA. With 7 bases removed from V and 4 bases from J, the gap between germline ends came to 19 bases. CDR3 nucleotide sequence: TGCAGCGCCCCAGGGGTGGCGGGGGGCACTGAAGCTTTCTTT. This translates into CSAPGVAGGTEAFF.

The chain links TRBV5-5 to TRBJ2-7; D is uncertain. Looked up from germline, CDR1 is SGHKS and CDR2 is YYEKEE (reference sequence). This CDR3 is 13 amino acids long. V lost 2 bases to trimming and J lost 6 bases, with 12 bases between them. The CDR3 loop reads CASSFEALTEQYV. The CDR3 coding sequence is TGTGCCAGCAGCTTTGAGGCCCTCACCGAGCAGTACGTC.

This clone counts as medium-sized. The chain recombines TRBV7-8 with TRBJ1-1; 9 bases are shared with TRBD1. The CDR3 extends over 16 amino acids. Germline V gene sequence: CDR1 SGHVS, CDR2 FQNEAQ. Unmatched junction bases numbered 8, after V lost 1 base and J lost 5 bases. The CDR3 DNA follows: TGTGCCAGCAGCTTAGGGGGCGGGACAGGGACAACTGAAGCTTTCTTT. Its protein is CASSLGGGTGTTEAFF.

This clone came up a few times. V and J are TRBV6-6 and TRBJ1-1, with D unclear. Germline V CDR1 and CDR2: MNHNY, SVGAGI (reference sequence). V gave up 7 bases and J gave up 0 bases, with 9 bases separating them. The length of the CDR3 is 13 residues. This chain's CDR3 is CASTWQLNTEAFF. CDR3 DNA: TGTGCCAGCACTTGGCAGTTGAACACTGAAGCTTTCTTT.

This CDR3 is CASTAGQGAGKTQYF. The CDR3, as DNA: TGTGCCAGTACTGCGGGACAGGGGGCTGGAAAGACCCAGTACTTC. This rearrangement joins TRBV19 to TRBJ2-5; 12 nucleotides align to TRBD1. The J segment lost 6 bases and the V segment lost 7 bases, leaving 9 bases of the junction unmatched. CDR3 size: 15 residues. CDR1 is LNHDA, CDR2 SQIVND, per germline (reference sequence).

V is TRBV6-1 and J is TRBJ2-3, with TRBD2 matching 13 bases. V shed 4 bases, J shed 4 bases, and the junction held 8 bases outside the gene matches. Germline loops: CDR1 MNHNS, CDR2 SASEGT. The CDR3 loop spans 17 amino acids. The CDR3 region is CASSGGRTSGGADTQYF. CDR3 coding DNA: TGTGCCAGCAGTGGCGGGAGGACTAGCGGGGGAGCAGATACGCAGTATTTT.

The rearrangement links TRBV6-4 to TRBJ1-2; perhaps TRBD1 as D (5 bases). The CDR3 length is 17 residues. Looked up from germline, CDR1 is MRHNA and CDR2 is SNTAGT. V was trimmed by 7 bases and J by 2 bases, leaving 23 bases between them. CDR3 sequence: CASTHNHQPTANYGYTF. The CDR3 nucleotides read TGTGCCAGCACCCATAATCATCAGCCGACAGCAAACTATGGCTACACCTTC.

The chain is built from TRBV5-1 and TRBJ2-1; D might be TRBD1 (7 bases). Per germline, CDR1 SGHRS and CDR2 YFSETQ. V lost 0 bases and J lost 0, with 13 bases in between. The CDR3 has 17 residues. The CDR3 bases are TGCGCCAGCAGCTTGGGAGGAGGGGGCTTCTCCTACAATGAGCAGTTCTTC. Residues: CASSLGGGGFSYNEQFF.

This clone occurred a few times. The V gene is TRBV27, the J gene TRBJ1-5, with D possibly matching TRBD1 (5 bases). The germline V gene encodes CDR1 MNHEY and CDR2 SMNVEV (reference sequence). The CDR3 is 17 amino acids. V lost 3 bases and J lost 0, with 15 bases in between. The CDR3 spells CASSFFQGGNSNQPQHF. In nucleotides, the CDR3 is TGTGCCAGCAGTTTCTTCCAGGGCGGTAATAGCAATCAGCCCCAGCATTTT.

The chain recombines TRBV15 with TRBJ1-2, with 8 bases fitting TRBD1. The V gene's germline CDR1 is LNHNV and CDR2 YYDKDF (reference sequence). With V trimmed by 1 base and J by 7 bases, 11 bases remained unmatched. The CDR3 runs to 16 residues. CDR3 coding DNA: TGTGCCACCAGCAGAGGGGGGTGGCAGGGGGCGGCTGGCTACACCTTC. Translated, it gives CATSRGGWQGAAGYTF.

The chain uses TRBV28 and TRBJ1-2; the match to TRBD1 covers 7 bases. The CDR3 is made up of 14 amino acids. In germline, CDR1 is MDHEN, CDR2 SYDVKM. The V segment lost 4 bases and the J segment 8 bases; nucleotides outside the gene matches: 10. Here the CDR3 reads CASSSRTGLSGYTF. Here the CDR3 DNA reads TGTGCCAGCAGTTCTCGGACAGGACTGAGCGGCTACACCTTC.

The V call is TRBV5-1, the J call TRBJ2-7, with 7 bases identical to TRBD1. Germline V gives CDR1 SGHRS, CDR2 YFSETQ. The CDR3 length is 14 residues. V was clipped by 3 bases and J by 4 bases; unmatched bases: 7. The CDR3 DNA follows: TGCGCCAGCAGCTCCCGACAGGGTATGTACGAGCAGTACTTC. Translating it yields CASSSRQGMYEQYF. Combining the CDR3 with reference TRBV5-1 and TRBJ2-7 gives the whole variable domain KAGVTQTPRYLIKTRGQQVTLSCSPISGHRSVSWYQQTPGQGLQFLFEYFSETQRNKGNFPGRFSGRQFSNSRSEMNVSTLELGDSALYLCASSSRQGMYEQYFGPGTRLTVT.

CDR3 loop: CASSARPGGNEKLFF. The CDR3 bases are TGTGCCAGCAGCGCACGCCCAGGGGGGAATGAAAAACTGTTTTTT. The rearrangement joins TRBV7-9 to TRBJ1-4; 7 bases are a match to TRBD1. CDR1 is SEHNR and CDR2 is FQNEAQ in the germline V gene (reference sequence). The junction had 8 bases not matched to a gene; V was cut back by 5 bases and J by 5 bases. CDR3 length: 15 amino acids.

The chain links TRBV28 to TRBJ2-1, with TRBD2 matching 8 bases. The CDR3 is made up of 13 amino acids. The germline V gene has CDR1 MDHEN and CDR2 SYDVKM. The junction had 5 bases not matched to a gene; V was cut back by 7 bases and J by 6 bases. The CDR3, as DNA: TGTGCCAGCATTACCGGGACTAGCAATGAGCAGTTCTTC. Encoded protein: CASITGTSNEQFF.